One and the same sample provided the 21 T cell receptor beta chains below, sequenced in a study of cytomegalovirus exposure and HLA in healthy donors. PCR primers comprised 60 Vbeta and 13 Jbeta primers. The assay was immunoSEQ multiplex PCR, and TCRdb's table has in-frame clones only and misses some. The sample holds 100,000 to 120,000 clones, over 65% seen once. The sequenced sample was PBMCs. These TCRs come from a man aged 40-50 years in good health and CMV-seropositive.

The chain uses TRBV6-6 and TRBJ2-3; 8 bases line up with TRBD1. This CDR3 is built from 16 residues. CDR1 is MNHNY, CDR2 SVGAGI, per germline (reference sequence). Trimming at V came to 2 bases and at J to 11 bases, leaving 15 bases not matched to a gene. The CDR3, as DNA: TGTGCCAGCAGTTACCCGGGGGCCGGGACAGGCCGCTGGCAGTATTTT. It codes for CASSYPGAGTGRWQYF.

The V call is TRBV18, the J call TRBJ2-6, with 8 bases matching TRBD1. V was pared by 3 bases and J by 2 bases, with 9 bases of the junction left unmatched. The CDR3 extends over 18 amino acids. CDR1 is KGHSH and CDR2 is LQKENI in the germline V gene. The CDR3 DNA follows: TGTGCCAGCTCACCTTTTACAGGGGGAAGGACTGGGGCCAACGTCCTGACTTTC. The encoded protein is CASSPFTGGRTGANVLTF.

This chain links TRBV5-5 with TRBJ2-7, with TRBD2 as a possible D gene (6 bases). From germline, CDR1 is SGHKS and CDR2 YYEKEE (reference sequence). This CDR3 is built from 13 residues. Trimming shortened V by 4 bases and J by 0 bases, and 8 bases separated the two germline ends. The DNA of the CDR3 is TGTGCCAGCAGCCCCGGGGGCTCCTACGAGCAGTACTTC. Protein: CASSPGGSYEQYF.

The V gene is TRBV5-1, the J gene TRBJ1-1, with a weak D call TRBD1 (6 bases). Germline CDR1 reads SGHRS; CDR2 reads YFSETQ. Trimming stripped 0 bases from V and 0 bases from J, with 12 bases between. The CDR3 is 16 amino acids. DNA of the CDR3: TGCGCCAGCAGCTTGGAACAGGGAGGGATGAACACTGAAGCTTTCTTT. It yields the protein CASSLEQGGMNTEAFF.

The gene calls are TRBV5-6 and TRBJ2-3; TRBD1 is a possible D gene (6 bases). Trimming removed 2 bases from V and 1 base from J, with 20 bases in between. The V gene's germline CDR1 is SGHDT and CDR2 YYEEEE. The CDR3 has 18 amino acids. DNA of the CDR3: TGTGCCAGCAGCTTCGACAGGACCATGTCCGGTGGCACAGATACGCAGTATTTT. Protein sequence: CASSFDRTMSGGTDTQYF.

The V and J genes are TRBV28 and TRBJ2-3; TRBD2 matches at 7 bases. CDR1 MDHEN and CDR2 SYDVKM come from the germline V gene. Unmatched junction bases numbered 13, after V lost 3 bases and J lost 1 base. The CDR3 covers 18 residues. CDR3 amino acids: CASSLVGGGAFGTDTQYF. CDR3 coding DNA: TGTGCCAGCAGTTTGGTTGGCGGGGGAGCCTTTGGCACAGATACGCAGTATTTT.

The chain couples TRBV7-8 to TRBJ1-2, with 9 positions matching TRBD1. V lost 5 bases and J lost 8; bases outside the gene matches: 12. Germline V gene lookup returns CDR1 SGHVS and CDR2 FQNEAQ. This CDR3 spans 15 amino acids. For the CDR3, the DNA is TGTGCCAGCAGCCCATCCCCCGGGACAGGGTACGGCTACACCTTC. Its translation: CASSPSPGTGYGYTF.

The J gene is TRBJ2-1, the V gene TRBV7-2, with D possibly matching TRBD1 (6 bases). The germline gives CDR1 SGHTA, CDR2 FQGNSA. Trimming removed 1 base from V and 10 bases from J, with 11 bases in between. The CDR3 runs to 13 residues. CDR3 DNA sequence: TGTGCCAGCAGCTTAGTCCCAGGGGCCGAGCAGTTCTTC. As protein: CASSLVPGAEQFF.

The chain combines TRBV7-8 with TRBJ2-7; unclear D gene. The CDR3 has 15 amino acids. The ends were cut back, 1 base at V and 7 bases at J, with 17 bases in the middle. The V gene's germline CDR1 is SGHVS and CDR2 FQNEAQ. The CDR3 nucleotides are TGTGCCAGCAGCTTAGTGTTGGGCCGCGTCGATGAGCAGTACTTC. Its translation: CASSLVLGRVDEQYF.

The V call is TRBV6-4, the J call TRBJ2-1; TRBD2 matches at 7 bases. This CDR3 is built from 16 residues. Per germline, CDR1 MRHNA and CDR2 SNTAGT. The J segment lost 0 bases and the V segment lost 6 bases, leaving 8 bases of the junction unmatched. CDR3 nucleotides: TGTGCCAGCAGAAAACTAGCGTCGAGCTCCTACAATGAGCAGTTCTTC. Translation: CASRKLASSSYNEQFF.

V usage is TRBV25-1 and J usage is TRBJ2-5; possible D gene TRBD1, 6 bases. The CDR3 covers 14 residues. Germline V gives CDR1 MGHDK, CDR2 SYGVNS. V was trimmed by 8 bases and J by 2 bases, leaving 15 bases between them. The CDR3 region is CASSIPGVQETQYF. CDR3 nucleotides: TGTGCCAGCTCTATCCCAGGGGTACAAGAGACCCAGTACTTC.

The rearrangement links TRBV30 to TRBJ1-5; TRBD1 matches at 8 bases. After removal of 2 bases from V and 1 base from J, the junction contained 1 base not matched to a gene. Germline-derived CDR1 and CDR2 are GTSNPN and SVGIG (reference sequence). This CDR3 region has 14 residues. The CDR3 loop reads CAWSTGGSNQPQHF. In nucleotides, the CDR3 is TGTGCCTGGAGTACAGGGGGAAGCAATCAGCCCCAGCATTTT.

The genes are TRBV27 and TRBJ1-2; 7 nucleotides line up with TRBD1. CDR1 MNHEY and CDR2 SMNVEV come from the germline V gene (reference sequence). V gave up 5 bases and J gave up 2 bases; unmatched junction bases: 8. CDR3 length: 15 amino acids. The CDR3 sequence is CASSPRQGVNYGYTF. The CDR3 DNA is TGTGCCAGCAGTCCCCGACAGGGAGTCAACTATGGCTACACCTTC.

The chain employs TRBV6-1 and TRBJ1-6; 9 bases are a match to TRBD1. Germline-derived CDR1 and CDR2 are MNHNS and SASEGT. The CDR3 spans 16 residues. The V and J ends lost 3 bases and 9 bases, in that order; junction bases with no gene match: 9. CDR3 in DNA: TGTGCCAGCAGTGATCAACCGGGACAGGGCATTTCACCCCTCCACTTT. Residues: CASSDQPGQGISPLHF.

The chain recombines TRBV6-9 with TRBJ1-5, with 10 bases identical to TRBD1. CDR1 and CDR2 from the germline V gene are MNHGY and SVAAGI. The CDR3 totals 18 residues. After removal of 2 bases from V and 1 base from J, the junction contained 8 bases not matched to a gene. CDR3 loop: CASSYKTGGEESNQPQHF. CDR3 nucleotides: TGTGCCAGCAGTTATAAGACAGGGGGCGAGGAGAGCAATCAGCCCCAGCATTTT.

This clone was seen a few times. The V gene is TRBV18, the J gene TRBJ2-3; maybe TRBD1 (6 bases). The CDR3 has 16 amino acids. V lost 3 bases to trimming and J lost 0 bases, with 13 bases between them. The germline gives CDR1 KGHSH, CDR2 LQKENI. CDR3 sequence reads: CASSPLGASSTDTQYF. As DNA, the CDR3 is TGTGCCAGCTCACCTTTGGGGGCTTCTAGCACAGATACGCAGTATTTT.

The V gene is TRBV6-9, the J gene TRBJ2-7; 9 bases agree with TRBD1. The CDR3 extends over 17 amino acids. Germline-derived CDR1 and CDR2 are MNHGY and SVAAGI. The ends lost 0 bases at V and 6 bases at J; junction bases unmatched: 12. CDR3 residues: CASSYSGKGQGIIEQYF. CDR3 bases: TGTGCCAGCAGTTATTCCGGCAAGGGACAGGGTATCATCGAGCAGTACTTC.

This chain connects TRBV4-2 to TRBJ2-3; 11 bases agree with TRBD2. Per the germline V gene, CDR1 is LGHNA and CDR2 is YNFKEQ. Unmatched junction bases numbered 2, after V lost 4 bases and J lost 2 bases. The CDR3 contains 15 residues. CDR3 coding DNA: TGTGCCAGCAGCCCGGGACTAGCGGTCACAGATACGCAGTATTTT. Translation gives CASSPGLAVTDTQYF.

This chain joins TRBV7-2 and TRBJ1-1; D is ambiguous. CDR1 is SGHTA, CDR2 FQGNSA, per germline. The CDR3 is 14 residues long. The V end lost 4 bases, the J end lost 3 bases, and 12 bases lay between the germline ends. CDR3 region: CASSSGSGYTEAFF. For the CDR3, the DNA is TGTGCCAGCAGCTCAGGTAGTGGGTACACTGAAGCTTTCTTT.

This clone was counted between two and nine times. This chain joins TRBV9 and TRBJ2-7; the match to TRBD1 covers 7 bases. V dropped 0 bases and J dropped 7; count of bases not matched to a gene: 7. The CDR3 totals 14 residues. From germline, CDR1 is SGDLS and CDR2 YYNGEE. CDR3 in amino acids: CASSVGPPGGEQYF. The CDR3 DNA is TGTGCCAGCAGCGTAGGCCCTCCAGGGGGTGAGCAGTACTTC.

J is TRBJ2-7 and V is TRBV6-6, with 9 bases identical to TRBD1. CDR1 and CDR2 from the germline V gene are MNHNY and SVGAGI (reference sequence). The V gene end was trimmed by 2 bases and the J gene end by 5 bases; junction bases not matched to a gene: 7. There are 15 residues in the CDR3. In DNA, the CDR3 is TGTGCCAGCAGTTACGGCACAGGGGGCTCTCACGAGCAGTACTTC. Translating gives CASSYGTGGSHEQYF.